Listed below are T cell receptor beta chains from one sample, sequenced in a study of shared clonotypes between healthy human individuals. Sequencing was performed with immunoSEQ multiplex PCR; in TCRdb, only in-frame clones are kept and a portion is missing. The sample has more than 1,200,000 clones; 98% are singletons. The sample taken for sequencing was naive CD4+ T cells sorted from blood. The receptor source for this set is a man aged 25 to 40 in good health. Each CDR3 is given with its conserved first and last residue. A D gene is named only where the DNA matches it firmly. Size tells how often a clone was seen (once, few, many) or the class of an expanded clone, and some rows leave it out.

V,J,D,size,CDR3,DNA
TRBV7-9,TRBJ1-2,-,once,CASSLLGDKPINYGYTF,TGTGCCAGCAGCTTACTGGGTGACAAGCCCATTAACTATGGCTACACCTTC
TRBV28,TRBJ1-4,-,-,CASSNPGATNEKLFF,TGTGCCAGCAGTAATCCAGGGGCCACTAATGAAAAACTGTTTTTT
TRBV2,TRBJ2-3,-,-,CASSTGRGGPDTQYF,TGTGCCAGCAGTACAGGCAGGGGAGGGCCAGATACGCAGTATTTT
TRBV10-3,TRBJ2-3,-,-,CAIRATATGTDTQYF,TGTGCCATCAGGGCCACAGCGACGGGCACAGATACGCAGTATTTT
TRBV11-3,TRBJ2-2,-,-,CANARYTGELFF,TGTGCCAACGCGCGATACACCGGGGAGCTGTTTTTT
TRBV7-8,TRBJ2-7,-,-,CASSLGNSAGAITYEQYF,TGTGCCAGCAGCTTAGGTAATTCGGCAGGGGCGATTACCTACGAGCAGTACTTC
TRBV5-4,TRBJ2-7,-,-,CASSLDPRRGSYEQYF,TGTGCCAGCAGCTTGGATCCGCGGAGGGGCTCCTACGAGCAGTACTTC
TRBV18,TRBJ2-7,TRBD2,-,CASSPNLNPGLREDEQYF,TGTGCCAGCTCACCCAACCTAAACCCAGGCCTACGGGAGGACGAGCAGTACTTC
TRBV4-1,TRBJ2-3,-,-,CASSQDQQGRNTQYF,TGCGCCAGCAGCCAAGATCAACAGGGGAGGAATACGCAGTATTTT
TRBV7-6,TRBJ1-6,-,-,CASSFAGTPNSPLHF,TGTGCCAGCAGCTTCGCCGGGACACCGAATTCACCCCTCCACTTT
TRBV6-1,TRBJ2-5,-,-,CASSHRVDETQYF,TGTGCCAGCAGTCACAGGGTAGACGAGACCCAGTACTTC
TRBV27,TRBJ2-7,-,-,CASSLAGSSYEQYF,TGTGCCAGCAGTTTAGCAGGGTCCTCCTACGAGCAGTACTTC
TRBV6-4,TRBJ2-3,-,-,CASSDTFRDTQYF,TGTGCCAGCAGTGACACTTTTCGCGATACGCAGTATTTT
TRBV2,TRBJ2-7,TRBD2,once,CASSELFKASGSHEQYF,TGTGCCAGCAGTGAATTATTCAAGGCTAGCGGTTCTCACGAGCAGTACTTC
TRBV6-1,TRBJ1-2,-,-,CASSGLYGYTF,TGTGCCAGCAGTGGACTCTATGGCTACACCTTC
TRBV19,TRBJ1-3,-,-,CASTRKAPSGNTIYF,TGTGCCAGTACAAGGAAAGCCCCCTCTGGAAACACCATATATTTT
TRBV7-9,TRBJ2-1,-,-,CASNPLASDNEQFF,TGTGCCAGCAACCCCCTGGCTAGCGACAATGAGCAGTTCTTC
TRBV18,TRBJ1-5,-,-,CASSRSGLGNQPQHF,TGTGCCAGCTCACGCTCGGGACTGGGCAATCAGCCCCAGCATTTT
TRBV7-6,TRBJ1-1,-,-,CASSLGSGGTEAFF,TGTGCCAGCAGCTTAGGGTCCGGGGGCACTGAAGCTTTCTTT
TRBV2,TRBJ2-5,TRBD2,-,CASSSGLAGNQETQYF,TGTGCCAGCTCCTCCGGCCTAGCGGGCAATCAAGAGACCCAGTACTTC
TRBV2,TRBJ2-4,-,-,CASSPLGGKNIQYF,TGTGCCAGCAGCCCTCTAGGGGGTAAAAACATTCAGTACTTC
TRBV7-2,TRBJ2-7,-,-,CASSHAPVLSYEQYF,TGTGCCAGCAGCCACGCCCCCGTCCTCTCCTACGAGCAGTACTTC
TRBV7-9,TRBJ2-2,TRBD2,-,CASSPRRTSGFTGELFF,TGTGCCAGCAGCCCTCGACGGACTAGCGGGTTTACCGGGGAGCTGTTTTTT
TRBV30,TRBJ2-3,-,-,CAWSGFKDTQYF,TGTGCCTGGAGTGGTTTTAAGGATACGCAGTATTTT
TRBV7-8,TRBJ1-5,-,-,CASSVDSLSQPQHF,TGTGCCAGCAGCGTCGACAGTCTAAGTCAGCCCCAGCATTTT
TRBV5-1,TRBJ2-7,-,-,CASSSQTRLRSFPYEQYF,TGCGCCAGCAGCTCACAAACGCGTCTTCGGTCCTTTCCCTACGAGCAGTACTTC
TRBV6-6,TRBJ2-3,TRBD2,-,CASSYRLAGRGDTQYF,TGTGCCAGCAGTTACAGACTAGCGGGAAGGGGTGATACGCAGTATTTT
TRBV28,TRBJ2-1,-,-,CASAGSSYNEQFF,TGTGCCAGCGCCGGCAGCTCCTACAATGAGCAGTTCTTC
TRBV5-1,TRBJ2-1,TRBD2,-,CASSQRATSGRSEQFF,TGCGCCAGCAGCCAGAGAGCGACTAGCGGGAGATCTGAGCAGTTCTTC
TRBV28,TRBJ2-3,TRBD2,-,CASSLRENTDTQYF,TGTGCCAGCAGTTTGCGGGAGAACACAGATACGCAGTATTTT
TRBV7-9,TRBJ2-3,-,-,CASSTTPSTDTQYF,TGTGCCAGCAGTACAACACCTAGCACAGATACGCAGTATTTT
TRBV2,TRBJ1-1,-,-,CASPEGGLGTEAFF,TGTGCCAGCCCCGAAGGGGGGTTAGGAACTGAAGCTTTCTTT
TRBV5-1,TRBJ2-3,TRBD2,-,CASSLGTSGRTDTQYF,TGCGCCAGCAGCTTGGGAACTAGCGGCCGCACAGATACGCAGTATTTT
TRBV6-5,TRBJ1-1,-,-,CASSYWAGPEAFF,TGTGCCAGCAGTTACTGGGCAGGCCCTGAAGCTTTCTTT
TRBV5-1,TRBJ1-3,TRBD1,-,CASSFFGTGEFSGNTIYF,TGCGCCAGCAGCTTCTTCGGAACAGGGGAATTCTCTGGAAACACCATATATTTT
TRBV2,TRBJ2-3,-,-,CASSDRGRSTDTQYF,TGTGCCAGCAGTGACCGCGGGCGCTCCACAGATACGCAGTATTTT
TRBV27,TRBJ2-6,-,-,CASRNQGDGANVLTF,TGTGCCAGCAGAAACCAGGGCGACGGGGCCAACGTCCTGACTTTC
TRBV2,TRBJ2-1,TRBD1,-,CASREDRGSYNEQFF,TGTGCCAGCAGGGAGGACAGGGGTTCCTACAATGAGCAGTTCTTC
TRBV10-3,TRBJ2-1,-,-,CAISPNSRQFF,TGTGCCATCAGTCCCAATTCGAGGCAGTTCTTC
TRBV5-4,TRBJ2-3,TRBD2,once,CASSSGVAGQDTQYF,TGTGCCAGCAGCTCGGGGGTAGCGGGGCAAGATACGCAGTATTTT
TRBV10-3,TRBJ1-4,TRBD1,once,CAISNRGNEKLFF,TGTGCCATCAGCAACAGGGGGAATGAAAAACTGTTTTTT
TRBV9,TRBJ2-3,-,-,CASSVDARGRTDTQYF,TGTGCCAGCAGCGTAGATGCCAGGGGCCGCACAGATACGCAGTATTTT
TRBV4-2,TRBJ2-1,TRBD1,-,CASSRSSVVRTGVYEQFF,TGTGCCAGCAGCCGAAGCAGCGTGGTCAGGACAGGGGTGTACGAGCAGTTCTTC
TRBV6-1,TRBJ2-5,TRBD2,-,CASSEARGIQETQYF,TGTGCCAGCAGTGAAGCGCGGGGGATCCAAGAGACCCAGTACTTC
TRBV18,TRBJ1-4,-,-,CASSPLNTRGELFF,TGTGCCAGCTCACCATTGAACACTCGAGGGGAACTGTTTTTT
TRBV16,TRBJ2-3,-,-,CASSQNSIPRTDTQYF,TGTGCCAGCAGCCAAAATTCGATTCCTCGCACAGATACGCAGTATTTT
TRBV5-4,TRBJ2-7,-,-,CASSPSLGRGSAYEQYF,TGTGCCAGCAGCCCCAGTCTGGGAAGGGGAAGCGCCTACGAGCAGTACTTC
TRBV7-9,TRBJ1-5,-,-,CASSLGGGNQPQHF,TGTGCCAGCAGCTTAGGGGGGGGCAATCAGCCCCAGCATTTT
TRBV7-8,TRBJ2-1,-,-,CASSPQASLSYNEQFF,TGTGCCAGCAGCCCACAGGCTAGCTTGTCCTACAATGAGCAGTTCTTC
TRBV10-1,TRBJ1-2,-,once,CASSRGDNYGYTF,TGCGCCAGCAGTCGCGGGGATAACTATGGCTACACCTTC